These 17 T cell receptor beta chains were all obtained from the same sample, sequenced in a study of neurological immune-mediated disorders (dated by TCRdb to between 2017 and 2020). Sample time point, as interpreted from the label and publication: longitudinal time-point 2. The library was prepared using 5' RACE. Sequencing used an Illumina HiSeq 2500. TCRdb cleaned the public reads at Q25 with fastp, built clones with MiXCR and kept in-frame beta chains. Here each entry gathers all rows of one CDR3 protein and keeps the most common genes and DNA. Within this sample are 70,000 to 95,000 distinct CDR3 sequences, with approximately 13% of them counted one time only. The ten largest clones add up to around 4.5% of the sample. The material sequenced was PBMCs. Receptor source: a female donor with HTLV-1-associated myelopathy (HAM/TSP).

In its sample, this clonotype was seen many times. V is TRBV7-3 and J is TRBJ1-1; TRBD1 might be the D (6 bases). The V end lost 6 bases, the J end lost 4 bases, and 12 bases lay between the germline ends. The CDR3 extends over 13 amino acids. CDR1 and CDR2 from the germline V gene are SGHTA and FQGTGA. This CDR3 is CASRQGSGTEAFF. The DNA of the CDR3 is TGTGCCAGCAGACAGGGCTCGGGCACTGAAGCTTTCTTT.

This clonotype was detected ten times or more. The CDR3 is CASSLGGANTEAFF. CDR3 nucleotide sequence: TGCGCCAGCAGCTTGGGGGGTGCGAACACTGAAGCTTTCTTT. This sequence joins TRBV5-1 and TRBJ1-1; D is ambiguous. This CDR3 is 14 amino acids long. Trimming pared 0 bases from V and 1 base from J, leaving 7 bases between. The germline CDR1 and CDR2 sequences are SGHRS and YFSETQ.

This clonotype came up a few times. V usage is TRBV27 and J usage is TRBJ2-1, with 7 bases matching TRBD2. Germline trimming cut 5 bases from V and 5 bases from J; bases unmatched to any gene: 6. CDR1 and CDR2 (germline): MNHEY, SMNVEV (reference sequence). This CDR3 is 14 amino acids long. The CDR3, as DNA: TGTGCCAGCAGTCTACACGCGGGGGACAATGAGCAGTTCTTC. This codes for CASSLHAGDNEQFF.

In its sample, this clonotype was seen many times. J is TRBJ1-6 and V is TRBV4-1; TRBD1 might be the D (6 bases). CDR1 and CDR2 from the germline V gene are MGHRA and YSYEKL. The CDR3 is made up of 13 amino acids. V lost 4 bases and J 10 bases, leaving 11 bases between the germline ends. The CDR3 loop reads CASSPLDSSPLHF. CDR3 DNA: TGCGCCAGCAGCCCCCTGGACAGCTCACCCCTCCACTTT.

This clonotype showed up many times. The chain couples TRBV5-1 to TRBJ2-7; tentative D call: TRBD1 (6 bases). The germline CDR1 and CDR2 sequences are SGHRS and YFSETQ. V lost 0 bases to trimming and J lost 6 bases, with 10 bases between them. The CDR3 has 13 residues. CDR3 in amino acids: CASSLAPQGEQYF. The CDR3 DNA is TGCGCCAGCAGCTTGGCCCCACAGGGCGAGCAGTACTTC. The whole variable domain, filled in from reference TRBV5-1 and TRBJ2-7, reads KAGVTQTPRYLIKTRGQQVTLSCSPISGHRSVSWYQQTPGQGLQFLFEYFSETQRNKGNFPGRFSGRQFSNSRSEMNVSTLELGDSALYLCASSLAPQGEQYFGPGTRLTVT.

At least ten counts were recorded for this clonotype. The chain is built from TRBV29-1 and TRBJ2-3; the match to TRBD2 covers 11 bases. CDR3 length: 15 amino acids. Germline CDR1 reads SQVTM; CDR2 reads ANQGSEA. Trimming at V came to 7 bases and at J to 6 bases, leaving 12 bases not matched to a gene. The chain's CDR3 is CSGHIAGGGWDTQYF. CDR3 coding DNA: TGCAGCGGACACATAGCGGGGGGGGGATGGGATACGCAGTATTTT.

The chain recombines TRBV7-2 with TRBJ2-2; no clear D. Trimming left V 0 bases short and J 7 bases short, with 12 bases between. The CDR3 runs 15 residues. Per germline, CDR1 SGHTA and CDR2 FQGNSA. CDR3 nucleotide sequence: TGTGCCAGCAGCTTAGCTCCCGGATCACGCGGGGAGCTGTTTTTT. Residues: CASSLAPGSRGELFF.

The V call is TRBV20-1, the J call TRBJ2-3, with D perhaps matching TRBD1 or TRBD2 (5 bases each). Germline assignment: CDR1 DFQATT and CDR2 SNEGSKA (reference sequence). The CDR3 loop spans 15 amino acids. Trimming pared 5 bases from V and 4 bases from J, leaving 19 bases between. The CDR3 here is CSADRDHRDPDTQYF. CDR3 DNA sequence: TGCAGTGCTGATCGGGACCATAGAGACCCAGATACGCAGTATTTT.

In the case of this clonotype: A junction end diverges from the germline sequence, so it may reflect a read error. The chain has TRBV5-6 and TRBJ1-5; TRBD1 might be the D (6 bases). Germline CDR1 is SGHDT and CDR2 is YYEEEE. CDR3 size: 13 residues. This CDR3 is CASSLGGTQPRHF. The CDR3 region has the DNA TGTGCCAGCAGCTTAGGGGGAACTCAGCCCCGGCATTTT.

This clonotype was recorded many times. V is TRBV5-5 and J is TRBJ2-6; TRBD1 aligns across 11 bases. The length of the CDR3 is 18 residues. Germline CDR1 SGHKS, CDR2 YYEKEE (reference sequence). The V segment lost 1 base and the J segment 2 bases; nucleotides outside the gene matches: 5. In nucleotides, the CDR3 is TGTGCCAGCAGCTTGCGGGACAGGGGGTTCCCTGGGGCCAACGTCCTGACTTTC. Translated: CASSLRDRGFPGANVLTF.

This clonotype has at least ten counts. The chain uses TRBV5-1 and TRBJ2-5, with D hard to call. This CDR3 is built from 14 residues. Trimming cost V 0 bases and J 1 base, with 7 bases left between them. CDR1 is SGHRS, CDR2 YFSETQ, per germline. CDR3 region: CASSLGQPQETQYF. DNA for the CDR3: TGCGCCAGCAGCTTGGGACAACCCCAAGAGACCCAGTACTTC.

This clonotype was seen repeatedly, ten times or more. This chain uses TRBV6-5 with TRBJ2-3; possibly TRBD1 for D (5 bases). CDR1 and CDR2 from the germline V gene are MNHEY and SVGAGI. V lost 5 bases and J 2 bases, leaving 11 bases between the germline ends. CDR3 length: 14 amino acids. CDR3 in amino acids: CASSDRQLTDTQYF. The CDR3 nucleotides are TGTGCCAGCAGTGATCGACAGCTCACAGATACGCAGTATTTT.

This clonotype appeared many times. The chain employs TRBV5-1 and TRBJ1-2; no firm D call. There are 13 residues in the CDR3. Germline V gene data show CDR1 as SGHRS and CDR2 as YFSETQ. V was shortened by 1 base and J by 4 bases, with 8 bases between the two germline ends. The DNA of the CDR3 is TGCGCCAGCAGCTTGAGGCAGTCCTATGGCTACACCTTC. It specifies CASSLRQSYGYTF.

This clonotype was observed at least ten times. CDR3 protein: CASSLAVGGTGELFF. The CDR3 bases are TGCGCCAGCAGCTTGGCAGTTGGCGGGACCGGGGAGCTGTTTTTT. This chain uses TRBV5-1 with TRBJ2-2; tentatively, D is TRBD2 (5 bases). Germline V lookup: CDR1 SGHRS, CDR2 YFSETQ. Trimming left V 0 bases short and J 5 bases short, with 11 bases between. CDR3 size: 15 residues. The entire variable domain, with the rest obtained from reference TRBV5-1 and TRBJ2-2, is as follows: KAGVTQTPRYLIKTRGQQVTLSCSPISGHRSVSWYQQTPGQGLQFLFEYFSETQRNKGNFPGRFSGRQFSNSRSEMNVSTLELGDSALYLCASSLAVGGTGELFFGEGSRLTVL.

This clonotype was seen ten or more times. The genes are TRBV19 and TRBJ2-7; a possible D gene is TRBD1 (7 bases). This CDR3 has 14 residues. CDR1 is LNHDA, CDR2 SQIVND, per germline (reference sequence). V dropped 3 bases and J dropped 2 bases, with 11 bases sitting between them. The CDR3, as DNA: TGTGCCAGTAGTATTTCAGGGGGGCCCTACGAGCAGTACTTC. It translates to CASSISGGPYEQYF.

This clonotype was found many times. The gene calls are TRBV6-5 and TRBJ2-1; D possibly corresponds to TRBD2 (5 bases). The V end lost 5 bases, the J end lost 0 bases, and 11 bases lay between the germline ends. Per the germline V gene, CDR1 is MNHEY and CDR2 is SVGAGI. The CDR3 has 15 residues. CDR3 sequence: CASSLDYSSYNEQFF. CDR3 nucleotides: TGTGCCAGCAGTCTAGACTACAGCTCCTACAATGAGCAGTTCTTC.

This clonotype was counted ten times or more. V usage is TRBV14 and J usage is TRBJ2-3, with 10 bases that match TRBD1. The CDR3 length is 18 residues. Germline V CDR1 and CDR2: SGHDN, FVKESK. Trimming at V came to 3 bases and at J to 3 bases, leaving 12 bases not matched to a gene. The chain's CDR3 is CASSHRDRGLFGTDTQYF. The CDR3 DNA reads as TGTGCCAGCAGCCATAGGGACAGGGGCCTATTCGGTACAGATACGCAGTATTTT.